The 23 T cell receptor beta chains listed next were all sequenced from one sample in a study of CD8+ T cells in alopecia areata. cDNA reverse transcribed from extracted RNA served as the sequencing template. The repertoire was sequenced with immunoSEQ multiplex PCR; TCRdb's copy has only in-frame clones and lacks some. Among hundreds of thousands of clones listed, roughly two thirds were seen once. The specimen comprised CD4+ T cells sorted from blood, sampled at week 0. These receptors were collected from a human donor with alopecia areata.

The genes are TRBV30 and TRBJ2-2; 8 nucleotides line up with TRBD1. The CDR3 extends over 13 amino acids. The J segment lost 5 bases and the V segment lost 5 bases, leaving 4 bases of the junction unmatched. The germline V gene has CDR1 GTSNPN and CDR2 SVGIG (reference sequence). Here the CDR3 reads CAWGRGPTGELFF. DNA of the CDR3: TGTGCCTGGGGCAGGGGGCCGACCGGGGAGCTGTTTTTT.

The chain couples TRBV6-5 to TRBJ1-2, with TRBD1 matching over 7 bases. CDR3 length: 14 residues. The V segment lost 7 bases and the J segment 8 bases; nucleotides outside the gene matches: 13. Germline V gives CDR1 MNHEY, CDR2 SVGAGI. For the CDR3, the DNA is TGTGCCAGCAACACCAGACAGGGTCGGCGCGGCTACACCTTC. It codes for CASNTRQGRRGYTF.

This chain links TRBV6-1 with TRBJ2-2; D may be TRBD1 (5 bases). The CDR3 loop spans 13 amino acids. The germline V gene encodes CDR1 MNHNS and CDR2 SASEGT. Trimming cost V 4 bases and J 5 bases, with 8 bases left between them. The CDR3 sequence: CASSVDRTGELFF. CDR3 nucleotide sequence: TGTGCCAGCAGTGTCGACAGAACCGGGGAGCTGTTTTTT.

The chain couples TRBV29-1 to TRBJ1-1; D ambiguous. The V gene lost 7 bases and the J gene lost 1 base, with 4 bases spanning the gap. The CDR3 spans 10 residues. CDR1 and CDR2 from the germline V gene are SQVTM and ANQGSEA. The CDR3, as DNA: TGCAGCGGGGAGAACACTGAAGCTTTCTTT. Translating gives CSGENTEAFF.

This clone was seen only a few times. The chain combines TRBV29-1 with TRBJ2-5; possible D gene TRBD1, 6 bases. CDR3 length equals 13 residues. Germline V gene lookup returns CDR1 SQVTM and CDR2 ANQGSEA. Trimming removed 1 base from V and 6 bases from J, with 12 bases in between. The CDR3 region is CSVEAGVRQTQYF. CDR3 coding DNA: TGCAGCGTTGAAGCAGGGGTTAGGCAGACCCAGTACTTC.

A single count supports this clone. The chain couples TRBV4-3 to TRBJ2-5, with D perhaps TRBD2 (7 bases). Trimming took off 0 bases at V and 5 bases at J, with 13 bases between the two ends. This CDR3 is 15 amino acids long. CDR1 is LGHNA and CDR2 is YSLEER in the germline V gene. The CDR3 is CASSQDPGGRETQYF. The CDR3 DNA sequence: TGCGCCAGCAGCCAAGATCCGGGGGGCCGGGAGACCCAGTACTTC.

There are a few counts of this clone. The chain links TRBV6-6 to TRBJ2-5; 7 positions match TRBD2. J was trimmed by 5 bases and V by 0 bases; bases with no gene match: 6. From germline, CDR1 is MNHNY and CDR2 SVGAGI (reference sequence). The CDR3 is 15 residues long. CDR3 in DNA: TGTGCCAGCAGTTACTCTGGGGGGGATCGGGAGACCCAGTACTTC. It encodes CASSYSGGDRETQYF.

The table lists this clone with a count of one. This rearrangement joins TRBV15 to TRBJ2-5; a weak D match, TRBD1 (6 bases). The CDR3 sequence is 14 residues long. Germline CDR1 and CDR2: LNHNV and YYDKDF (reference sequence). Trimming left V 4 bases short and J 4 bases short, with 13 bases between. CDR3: CATSITAGVETQYF. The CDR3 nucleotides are TGTGCCACCAGCATAACAGCAGGGGTAGAGACCCAGTACTTC. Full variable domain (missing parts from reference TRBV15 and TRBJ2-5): DAMVIQNPRYQVTQFGKPVTLSCSQTLNHNVMYWYQQKSSQAPKLLFHYYDKDFNNEADTPDNFQSRRPNTSFCFLDIRSPGLGDTAMYLCATSITAGVETQYFGPGTRLLVL.

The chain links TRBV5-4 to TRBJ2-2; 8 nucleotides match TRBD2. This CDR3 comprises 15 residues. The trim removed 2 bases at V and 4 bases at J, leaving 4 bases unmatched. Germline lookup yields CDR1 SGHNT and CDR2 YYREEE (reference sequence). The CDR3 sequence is CASSFRGGLTGELFF. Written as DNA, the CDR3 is TGTGCCAGCAGCTTCCGGGGGGGCCTCACCGGGGAGCTGTTTTTT. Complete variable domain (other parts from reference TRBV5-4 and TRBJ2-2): ETGVTQSPTHLIKTRGQQVTLRCSSQSGHNTVSWYQQALGQGPQFIFQYYREEENGRGNFPPRFSGLQFPNYSSELNVNALELDDSALYLCASSFRGGLTGELFFGEGSRLTVL.

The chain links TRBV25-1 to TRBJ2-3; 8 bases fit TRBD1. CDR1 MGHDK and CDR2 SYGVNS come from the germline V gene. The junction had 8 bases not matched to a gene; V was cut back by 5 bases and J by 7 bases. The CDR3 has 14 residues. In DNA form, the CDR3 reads TGTGCCAGCAGTAAACCGGGACAGGAAAATACGCAGTATTTT. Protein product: CASSKPGQENTQYF.

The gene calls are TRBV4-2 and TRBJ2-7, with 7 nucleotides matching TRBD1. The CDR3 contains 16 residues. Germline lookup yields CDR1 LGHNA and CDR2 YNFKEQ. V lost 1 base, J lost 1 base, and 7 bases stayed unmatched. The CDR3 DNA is TGTGCCAGCAGCCAAGCCGAGGGGGCCCCTTCCTACGAGCAGTACTTC. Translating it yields CASSQAEGAPSYEQYF.

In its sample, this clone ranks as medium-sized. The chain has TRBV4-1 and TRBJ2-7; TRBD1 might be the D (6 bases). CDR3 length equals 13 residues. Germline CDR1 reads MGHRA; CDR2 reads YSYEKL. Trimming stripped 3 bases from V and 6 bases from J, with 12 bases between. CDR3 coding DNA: TGCGCCAGCAGCCACCGGGACACCGGCGAGCAGTACTTC. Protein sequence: CASSHRDTGEQYF.

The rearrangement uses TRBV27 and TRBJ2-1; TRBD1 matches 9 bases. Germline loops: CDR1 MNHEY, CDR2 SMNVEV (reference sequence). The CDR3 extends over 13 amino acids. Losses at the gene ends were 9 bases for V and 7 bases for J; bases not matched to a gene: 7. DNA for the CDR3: TGTGCCAGACAGGGGGCAATGGGGAATGAGCAGTTCTTC. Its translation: CARQGAMGNEQFF.

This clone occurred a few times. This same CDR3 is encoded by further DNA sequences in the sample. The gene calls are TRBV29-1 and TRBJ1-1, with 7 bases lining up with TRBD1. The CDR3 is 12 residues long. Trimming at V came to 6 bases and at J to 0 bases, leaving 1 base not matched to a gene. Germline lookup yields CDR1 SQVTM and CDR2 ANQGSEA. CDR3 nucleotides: TGCAGCGTGGGACAGATGAACACTGAAGCTTTCTTT. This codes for CSVGQMNTEAFF.

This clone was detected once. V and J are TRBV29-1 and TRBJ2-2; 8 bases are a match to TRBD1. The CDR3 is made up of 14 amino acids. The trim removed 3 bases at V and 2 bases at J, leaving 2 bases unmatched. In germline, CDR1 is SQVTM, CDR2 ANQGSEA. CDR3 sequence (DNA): TGCAGCGTTGATACAGGGGGAAACACCGGGGAGCTGTTTTTT. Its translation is CSVDTGGNTGELFF.

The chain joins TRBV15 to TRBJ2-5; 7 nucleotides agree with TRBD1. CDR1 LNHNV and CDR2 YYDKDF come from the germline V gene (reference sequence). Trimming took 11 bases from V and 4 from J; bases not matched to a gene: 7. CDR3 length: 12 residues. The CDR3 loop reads CAASTGRETQYF. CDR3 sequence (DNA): TGTGCCGCCTCGACAGGGCGAGAGACCCAGTACTTC.

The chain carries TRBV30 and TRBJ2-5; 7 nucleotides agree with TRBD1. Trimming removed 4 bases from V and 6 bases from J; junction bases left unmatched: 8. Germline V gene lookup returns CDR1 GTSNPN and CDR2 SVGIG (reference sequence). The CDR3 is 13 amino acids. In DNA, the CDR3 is TGTGCCTGGAAAGGAACCAGGGGGAAGACCCAGTACTTC. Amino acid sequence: CAWKGTRGKTQYF.

CDR3 sequence (DNA): TGCGCCAGCAGCCAAGGGGACATCCCTGAAGCTTTCTTT. Translating gives CASSQGDIPEAFF. The rearrangement uses TRBV4-1 and TRBJ1-1, with D possibly matching TRBD1 (6 bases). Germline V gene sequence: CDR1 MGHRA, CDR2 YSYEKL. The CDR3 length is 13 residues. Trimming pared 1 base from V and 6 bases from J, leaving 9 bases between.

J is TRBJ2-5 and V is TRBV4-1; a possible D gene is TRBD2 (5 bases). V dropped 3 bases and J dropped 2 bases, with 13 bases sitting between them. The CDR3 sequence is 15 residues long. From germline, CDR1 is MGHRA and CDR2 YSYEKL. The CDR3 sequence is CASSQSGMPQETQYF. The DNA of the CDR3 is TGCGCCAGCAGCCAGTCGGGGATGCCACAAGAGACCCAGTACTTC.

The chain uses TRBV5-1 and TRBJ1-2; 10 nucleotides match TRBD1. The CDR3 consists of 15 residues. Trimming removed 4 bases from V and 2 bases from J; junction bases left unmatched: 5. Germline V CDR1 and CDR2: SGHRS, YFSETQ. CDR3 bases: TGCGCCAGCAGCGGCCAGGGACAGGGGAACTATGGCTACACCTTC. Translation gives CASSGQGQGNYGYTF. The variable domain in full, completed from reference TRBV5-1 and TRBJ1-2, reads KAGVTQTPRYLIKTRGQQVTLSCSPISGHRSVSWYQQTPGQGLQFLFEYFSETQRNKGNFPGRFSGRQFSNSRSEMNVSTLELGDSALYLCASSGQGQGNYGYTFGSGTRLTVV.

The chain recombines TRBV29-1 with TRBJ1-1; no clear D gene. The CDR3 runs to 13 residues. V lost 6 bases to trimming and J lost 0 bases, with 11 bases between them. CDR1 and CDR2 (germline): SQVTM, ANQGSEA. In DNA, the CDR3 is TGCAGCGTCGTAGGGTTGGTGAACACTGAAGCTTTCTTT. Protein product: CSVVGLVNTEAFF.

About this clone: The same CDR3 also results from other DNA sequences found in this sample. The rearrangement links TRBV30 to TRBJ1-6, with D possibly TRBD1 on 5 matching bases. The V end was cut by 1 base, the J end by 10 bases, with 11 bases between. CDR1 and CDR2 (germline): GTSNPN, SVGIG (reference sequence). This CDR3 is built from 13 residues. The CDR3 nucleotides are TGTGCCTGGAGTGGCCAGGGCGCATCACCCCTCCACTTT. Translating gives CAWSGQGASPLHF.

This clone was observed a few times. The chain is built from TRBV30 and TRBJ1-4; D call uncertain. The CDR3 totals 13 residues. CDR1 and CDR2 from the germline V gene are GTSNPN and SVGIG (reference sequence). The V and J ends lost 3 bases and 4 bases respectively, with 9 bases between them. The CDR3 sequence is CAWRDGYNEKLFF. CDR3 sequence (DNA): TGTGCCTGGAGGGACGGCTATAATGAAAAACTGTTTTTT.